These T cell receptor beta chains were read from a single sample in a study of CD8+CD57+ T cells in acquired aplastic anemia. TCRdb re-derived calls from the reads in MiXCR, one entry per CDR3 protein. The sample contains around 290,000 distinct CDR3 sequences, approximately 57% of which appear only once. Specimen: sorted CD4+, CD8+, or CD8+CD57+ T cells (not recorded which) from PBMCs. Every receptor here comes from a human donor with aplastic anemia. Both conserved end residues are part of each CDR3. The D gene is left open where the match is weak. Size is stated for part of the rows, as once, few or many counts, or as a class when the clone is expanded.

clone size: .; J gene: TRBJ2-1; V gene: TRBV7-3; D gene: .; CDR3 DNA: TGTGCCAGCAGCTTAGGGCTAGCAGGGGAGCAGTTCTTC; CDR3 protein: CASSLGLAGEQFF
clone size: .; J gene: TRBJ1-1; V gene: TRBV11-2; D gene: .; CDR3 DNA: TGTGCCAGCAGTGCAGGTACACTCGAAGCTTTCTTT; CDR3 protein: CASSAGTLEAFF
clone size: many; J gene: TRBJ2-3; V gene: TRBV6-6; D gene: .; CDR3 DNA: TGTGCCAGCAGTTTAACAACAGATACGCAGTATTTT; CDR3 protein: CASSLTTDTQYF
clone size: many; J gene: TRBJ1-1; V gene: TRBV3-1; D gene: .; CDR3 DNA: TGTGCCAGCAGCCCCCAGAAGGGAGGGTCGGAAGCTTTCTTT; CDR3 protein: CASSPQKGGSEAFF
clone size: .; J gene: TRBJ1-5; V gene: TRBV2; D gene: TRBD1; CDR3 DNA: TGTGCCAGCAGCGTCCCGGGACAGGGAGTTAAGCCCCAGCATTTT; CDR3 protein: CASSVPGQGVKPQHF
clone size: many; J gene: TRBJ2-1; V gene: TRBV2; D gene: TRBD2; CDR3 DNA: TGTGCCAGCGGCCTTAGCGGGGGGGCCGTATATGAGCAGTTCTTC; CDR3 protein: CASGLSGGAVYEQFF
clone size: .; J gene: TRBJ1-1; V gene: TRBV12-2; D gene: .; CDR3 DNA: TGTGCAAGTCACTCACACTACCCCTACCCGGCCGGGACAGGGAGAGAGGACACTGAAGCTTTCTTT; CDR3 protein: CASHSHYPYPAGTGREDTEAFF
clone size: few; J gene: TRBJ2-7; V gene: TRBV24-1; D gene: .; CDR3 DNA: TGTGCCACCAGTGATCCGGGACGACCGTCCTACGAGCAGTACTTC; CDR3 protein: CATSDPGRPSYEQYF
clone size: many; J gene: TRBJ2-1; V gene: TRBV6-5; D gene: .; CDR3 DNA: TGTGCCAGCAGGGAGCAGGGGATAGGCTACAATGAGCAGTTCTTC; CDR3 protein: CASREQGIGYNEQFF
clone size: many; J gene: TRBJ2-5; V gene: TRBV3-1; D gene: .; CDR3 DNA: TGTGCCAGCAGCCAGGGGCCGGGACTTTCTGTTTGG; CDR3 protein: CASSQGPGLSVW
clone size: few; J gene: TRBJ1-1; V gene: TRBV18; D gene: .; CDR3 DNA: TGTGCCAGCTCACCTCCAGCACGTCATTTGAACACTGAAGCTTTCTTT; CDR3 protein: CASSPPARHLNTEAFF
clone size: .; J gene: TRBJ2-5; V gene: TRBV9; D gene: TRBD2; CDR3 DNA: TGTGCCAGCAGCGCTAACCGGGGGGGTGGGGAGACCCAGTACTTC; CDR3 protein: CASSANRGGGETQYF
clone size: .; J gene: TRBJ1-6; V gene: TRBV7-3; D gene: .; CDR3 DNA: TGTGCCAGCTCACGCCAGGTGCTTATTTCACCCCTCCACTTT; CDR3 protein: CASSRQVLISPLHF
clone size: many; J gene: TRBJ1-1; V gene: TRBV20-1; D gene: TRBD1; CDR3 DNA: TGCAGTCCAGGGGGGGACAGGGGGCCGTTGGACACTGAAGCTTTCTTT; CDR3 protein: CSPGGDRGPLDTEAFF
clone size: .; J gene: TRBJ2-2; V gene: TRBV6-1; D gene: TRBD1; CDR3 DNA: TGTGCCAGCAGTGAAAGGGACAGGGGACCTTTAGGGGAGCTGTTTTTT; CDR3 protein: CASSERDRGPLGELFF
clone size: .; J gene: TRBJ1-1; V gene: TRBV9; D gene: TRBD1; CDR3 DNA: TGTGCCAGCAGCGTGATGCCGGGACAGGGGGGAGAAGCTTTCTTT; CDR3 protein: CASSVMPGQGGEAFF
clone size: many; J gene: TRBJ1-1; V gene: TRBV29-1; D gene: .; CDR3 DNA: TGCAGCGTTGAGGGAGTCATGAACACTGAAGCTTTCTTT; CDR3 protein: CSVEGVMNTEAFF
clone size: few; J gene: TRBJ2-7; V gene: TRBV7-9; D gene: TRBD2; CDR3 DNA: TGTGCCAGCAGCTTGGCGGGGGAATGGGACGAGCAGTACTTC; CDR3 protein: CASSLAGEWDEQYF